The rows below give T cell receptor beta chains drawn from one sample of a study of OX40 agonist ivuxolimab in advanced cancers. Measured with immunoSEQ multiplex PCR; TCRdb has only the in-frame clones, and not every one. The sample consists of approximately 29,000 clones, roughly 84% of them appearing once. The source was CD4+ or CD8+ T cells sorted from blood, collected in a trial of the OX40 agonist ivuxolimab. Receptor source: an adult with an advanced solid tumor such as melanoma, head and neck, liver or kidney cancer. The CDR3 runs from the conserved cysteine through the conserved F or W. The D gene is left open where the match is weak. Clone size is given for some rows only: seen once, a few or many times, or a class if the clone is expanded.

J: TRBJ2-7; size: -; V: TRBV30; D: TRBD2; CDR3: CAWAREGNEQYF; DNA: TGTGCCTGGGCCAGGGAGGGGAACGAGCAGTACTTC
J: TRBJ1-2; size: -; V: TRBV6-6; D: -; CDR3: CASIGRGLGGLYGYTF; DNA: TGTGCCAGCATAGGGAGGGGCTTGGGGGGCCTCTATGGCTACACCTTC
J: TRBJ1-1; size: few; V: TRBV2; D: -; CDR3: CASSHTLETGSNTEAFF; DNA: TGTGCCAGCAGTCATACCCTTGAGACAGGCTCGAACACTGAAGCTTTCTTT
J: TRBJ2-4; size: -; V: TRBV11-3; D: -; CDR3: CASSFPSDKNIQYF; DNA: TGTGCCAGCAGCTTTCCGAGTGACAAAAACATTCAGTACTTC
J: TRBJ2-7; size: -; V: TRBV6-6; D: -; CDR3: CASSYSRAAHEQYF; DNA: TGTGCCAGCAGTTACTCCAGGGCAGCTCACGAGCAGTACTTC
J: TRBJ2-7; size: few; V: TRBV27; D: TRBD1; CDR3: CASSPVTGGYEQYF; DNA: TGTGCCAGCAGTCCCGTGACAGGGGGGTACGAGCAGTACTTC
J: TRBJ1-1; size: -; V: TRBV9; D: -; CDR3: CASTPPGRNTEAFF; DNA: TGTGCCAGCACCCCACCCGGAAGGAACACTGAAGCTTTCTTT
J: TRBJ2-7; size: -; V: TRBV11-2; D: -; CDR3: CASSHSTTYEQYF; DNA: TGTGCCAGCAGCCATTCGACCACCTACGAGCAGTACTTC
J: TRBJ2-7; size: -; V: TRBV27; D: -; CDR3: CASSLGLHTSYEQYF; DNA: TGTGCCAGCAGTTTAGGGTTACATACCTCCTACGAGCAGTACTTC
J: TRBJ2-3; size: -; V: TRBV5-1; D: TRBD2; CDR3: CTSSSHGGTARTDTQYF; DNA: TGCACCAGCAGCAGTCACGGGGGGACCGCTCGGACAGATACGCAGTATTTT
J: TRBJ1-1; size: -; V: TRBV6-5; D: -; CDR3: CASTNSARGRSEAFF; DNA: TGTGCCAGCACCAACAGCGCAAGGGGCCGCTCCGAAGCTTTCTTT
J: TRBJ2-3; size: -; V: TRBV2; D: -; CDR3: CASRSQGSTDTQYF; DNA: TGTGCCAGCAGATCACAGGGAAGCACAGATACGCAGTATTTT
J: TRBJ1-1; size: -; V: TRBV9; D: -; CDR3: CASSVEPLGSEAFF; DNA: TGTGCCAGCAGCGTAGAACCGCTAGGGTCTGAAGCTTTCTTT
J: TRBJ2-3; size: -; V: TRBV6-5; D: -; CDR3: CASSLSQVSDTQYF; DNA: TGTGCCAGCAGCCTTTCACAAGTATCAGATACGCAGTATTTT
J: TRBJ2-6; size: -; V: TRBV29-1; D: TRBD1; CDR3: CSVATGGGANVLTF; DNA: TGCAGCGTAGCCACAGGGGGTGGTGCCAACGTCCTGACTTTC
J: TRBJ2-2; size: -; V: TRBV5-4; D: TRBD2; CDR3: CASSPIPLRRGGYTGELFF; DNA: TGTGCCAGCAGCCCGATCCCGCTTAGGCGGGGGGGTTATACCGGGGAGCTGTTTTTT
J: TRBJ2-7; size: -; V: TRBV5-3; D: TRBD1; CDR3: CARGQGPYEQYF; DNA: TGTGCCAGAGGACAGGGACCCTACGAGCAGTACTTC
J: TRBJ1-3; size: -; V: TRBV4-3; D: -; CDR3: CASSQGSGSGNTIYF; DNA: TGCGCCAGCAGCCAAGGTTCCGGCTCTGGAAACACCATATATTTT
J: TRBJ1-1; size: -; V: TRBV6-5; D: -; CDR3: CASSGPPGTEAFF; DNA: TGTGCCAGCAGCGGACCTCCCGGAACTGAAGCTTTCTTT
J: TRBJ2-3; size: -; V: TRBV2; D: -; CDR3: CAASDRETQYF; DNA: TGTGCCGCTTCTGACCGTGAGACGCAGTATTTT
J: TRBJ1-2; size: once; V: TRBV4-1; D: TRBD1; CDR3: CASSQEAGTDYGYTF; DNA: TGCGCCAGCAGCCAGGAAGCTGGGACAGACTATGGCTACACCTTC
J: TRBJ2-1; size: -; V: TRBV7-2; D: -; CDR3: CASSLVPFGEQFF; DNA: TGTGCCAGCAGCTTAGTCCCGTTCGGTGAGCAGTTCTTC
J: TRBJ2-3; size: once; V: TRBV6-4; D: -; CDR3: CASSGSIRGTDTQYF; DNA: TGTGCCAGCAGTGGCTCAATAAGAGGGACAGATACGCAGTATTTT
J: TRBJ2-1; size: once; V: TRBV19; D: TRBD1; CDR3: CASSGQASYNEQFF; DNA: TGTGCCAGTAGCGGACAGGCCTCCTACAATGAGCAGTTCTTC
J: TRBJ2-5; size: -; V: TRBV19; D: -; CDR3: CASSIRRERAEETQYF; DNA: TGTGCCAGTAGTATAAGGAGGGAGCGGGCAGAAGAGACCCAGTACTTC